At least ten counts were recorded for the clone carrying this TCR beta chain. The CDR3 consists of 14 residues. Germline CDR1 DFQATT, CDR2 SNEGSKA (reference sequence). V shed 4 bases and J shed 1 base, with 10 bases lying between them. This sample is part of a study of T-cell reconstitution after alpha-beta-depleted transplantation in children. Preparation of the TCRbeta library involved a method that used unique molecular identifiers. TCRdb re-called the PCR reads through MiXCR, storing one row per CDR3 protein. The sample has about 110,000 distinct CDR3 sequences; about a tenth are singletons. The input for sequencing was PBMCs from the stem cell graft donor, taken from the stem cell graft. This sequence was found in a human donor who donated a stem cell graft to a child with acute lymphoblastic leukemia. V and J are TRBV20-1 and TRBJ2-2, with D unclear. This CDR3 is CSAIPLGNTGELFF. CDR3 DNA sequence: TGCAGTGCTATCCCCCTGGGGAACACCGGGGAGCTGTTTTTT.